A selection of T cell receptor beta chains follows, all from one sample in a study of blood T cell repertoires in COVID-19. Libraries were prepared by immunoSEQ multiplex PCR; TCRdb keeps only in-frame clonotypes and omits some of them. The sample has around 120,000 clones; 90% are singletons. Sequenced material: peripheral blood. All receptors derive from a man aged 45-60 years with active COVID-19. Each CDR3 is given with its conserved first and last residue. D genes are given only for firm matches. A row's size may be missing; if present it is once, few, many or a size class.

CASSLTSQGITEAFF,TGTGCCAGCAGCTTAACGTCACAGGGGATCACTGAAGCTTTCTTT,.,TRBJ1-1,TRBD1,TRBV7-3
CASSGLAQAFF,TGTGCCAGCAGCGGACTTGCGCAGGCTTTCTTT,.,TRBJ1-1,.,TRBV14
CASSVMGGNTGELFF,TGTGCCAGCAGTGTAATGGGGGGAAACACCGGGGAGCTGTTTTTT,.,TRBJ2-2,.,TRBV9
CASSRGQGPYEQYF,TGTGCCAGCAGCCGCGGACAGGGGCCCTACGAGCAGTACTTC,.,TRBJ2-7,TRBD1,TRBV25-1
CASSDRTELFF,TGTGCCAGCAGTGACAGGACAGAACTGTTTTTT,.,TRBJ1-4,.,TRBV11-3
CAYTRGNYGYTF,TGTGCCTACACTCGGGGGAACTATGGCTACACCTTC,.,TRBJ1-2,.,TRBV30
CASSETRAIQETQYF,TGTGCCAGCAGTGAAACGAGGGCAATCCAAGAGACCCAGTACTTC,.,TRBJ2-5,.,TRBV6-1
CASGQGVFSPLHF,TGTGCCAGCGGGCAGGGGGTTTTCTCACCCCTCCACTTT,.,TRBJ1-6,TRBD1,TRBV3-1/TRBV3-2
CASSLAAGGPGELFF,TGCGCCAGCAGCTTGGCCGCGGGGGGGCCCGGGGAGCTGTTTTTT,.,TRBJ2-2,TRBD2,TRBV5-1
CASTAGQLNNEKLFF,TGTGCCAGTACCGCAGGACAGCTAAATAATGAAAAACTGTTTTTT,.,TRBJ1-4,.,TRBV19
CASSLEDGDSDNEQFF,TGTGCCAGCAGCTTAGAAGACGGAGATTCAGATAATGAGCAGTTCTTC,once,TRBJ2-1,.,TRBV11-3
CASSQDPGQRYYEQYF,TGCGCCAGCAGCCAAGATCCCGGACAGAGATACTACGAGCAGTACTTC,.,TRBJ2-7,.,TRBV4-1
CASSLAGTGGGGAFF,TGTGCCAGCAGCTTAGCGGGGACAGGGGGCGGAGGAGCTTTCTTT,.,TRBJ1-1,TRBD1,TRBV7-9
CASSFVIALQETQYF,TGTGCCAGCAGCTTCGTTATCGCACTCCAAGAGACCCAGTACTTC,.,TRBJ2-5,.,TRBV7-2
CASSPPQGTGNTIYF,TGTGCCAGCTCACCGCCCCAGGGAACCGGAAACACCATATATTTT,.,TRBJ1-3,.,TRBV18
CASSEGQGVIGYTF,TGTGCCAGTAGTGAGGGACAGGGGGTGATTGGCTACACCTTC,.,TRBJ1-2,TRBD1,TRBV19
CASSLRPEDTDTQYF,TGCGCCAGCAGCTTGAGGCCAGAGGACACAGATACGCAGTATTTT,many,TRBJ2-3,.,TRBV5-1
CASSHRTSQETQYF,TGTGCCAGCAGCCATCGAACTAGTCAAGAGACCCAGTACTTC,.,TRBJ2-5,.,TRBV3-1/TRBV3-2
CASSLVPKNTGELFF,TGTGCCAGCAGCTTAGTCCCCAAGAACACCGGGGAGCTGTTTTTT,.,TRBJ2-2,.,TRBV7-8
CASSSRGVPQPQHF,TGTGCCAGCAGCTCCCGGGGAGTCCCACAGCCCCAGCATTTT,once,TRBJ1-5,.,TRBV6-2/TRBV6-3
CASSQEISYEQYF,TGCGCCAGCAGCCAAGAGATCAGCTACGAGCAGTACTTC,.,TRBJ2-7,.,TRBV4-1
CASITVPSTDTQYF,TGTGCCAGCATAACAGTCCCTAGCACAGATACGCAGTATTTT,.,TRBJ2-3,.,TRBV6-5
CASSRGVVERNTEAFF,TGCGCCAGCAGCCGGGGCGTTGTTGAAAGAAACACTGAAGCTTTCTTT,.,TRBJ1-1,.,TRBV4-1
CASSHLSYEQYF,TGTGCCAGCAGCCATCTCTCCTACGAGCAGTACTTC,few,TRBJ2-7,.,TRBV3-1/TRBV3-2
CASSRPDRNTEAFF,TGCGCCAGCAGCCGACCAGACAGGAACACTGAAGCTTTCTTT,.,TRBJ1-1,.,TRBV5-1
CASSGRTGWGEKLFF,TGTGCCAGCAGCGGAAGGACAGGGTGGGGTGAAAAACTGTTTTTT,.,TRBJ1-4,TRBD1,TRBV7-9
CASRTRAPTEAFF,TGTGCCAGCAGGACCAGGGCCCCCACTGAAGCTTTCTTT,few,TRBJ1-1,.,TRBV2
CASSKESRLRVETQYF,TGTGCCAGCAGCAAAGAATCTCGGCTTCGGGTGGAGACCCAGTACTTC,.,TRBJ2-5,.,TRBV21-1
CSARVEGGYTF,TGCAGTGCTAGAGTCGAGGGTGGCTACACCTTC,.,TRBJ1-2,.,TRBV20-1
CASSLGQGSYEQYF,TGTGCCAGCAGCTTGGGACAGGGGTCCTACGAGCAGTACTTC,.,TRBJ2-7,TRBD1,TRBV5-4
CAQRQGFYNEQFF,TGTGCCCAAAGACAGGGTTTCTACAATGAGCAGTTCTTC,.,TRBJ2-1,TRBD1,TRBV30
CSASKSGGSYNEQFF,TGCAGCGCCTCGAAAAGCGGAGGATCCTACAATGAGCAGTTCTTC,.,TRBJ2-1,.,TRBV29-1
CASSLAGGRRGGLAKNIQYF,TGTGCCAGCAGCTTAGCTGGCGGGCGGCGGGGAGGTTTAGCCAAAAACATTCAGTACTTC,.,TRBJ2-4,.,TRBV7-2
CASSPGDSYNEQFF,TGTGCCAGCAGCCCCGGAGATTCCTACAATGAGCAGTTCTTC,.,TRBJ2-1,.,TRBV6-6
CASSPRTGGEDTQYF,TGCGCCAGCAGCCCTCGGACAGGGGGTGAAGATACGCAGTATTTT,.,TRBJ2-3,TRBD1,TRBV5-1
CASSGTSGGNTGELFF,TGCGCCAGCAGCGGAACTAGCGGGGGGAACACCGGGGAGCTGTTTTTT,.,TRBJ2-2,TRBD2,TRBV5-1
CASSQEGQGAHNEQFF,TGTGCCAGCAGCCAAGAAGGACAGGGAGCCCACAATGAGCAGTTCTTC,.,TRBJ2-1,TRBD1,TRBV3-1/TRBV3-2